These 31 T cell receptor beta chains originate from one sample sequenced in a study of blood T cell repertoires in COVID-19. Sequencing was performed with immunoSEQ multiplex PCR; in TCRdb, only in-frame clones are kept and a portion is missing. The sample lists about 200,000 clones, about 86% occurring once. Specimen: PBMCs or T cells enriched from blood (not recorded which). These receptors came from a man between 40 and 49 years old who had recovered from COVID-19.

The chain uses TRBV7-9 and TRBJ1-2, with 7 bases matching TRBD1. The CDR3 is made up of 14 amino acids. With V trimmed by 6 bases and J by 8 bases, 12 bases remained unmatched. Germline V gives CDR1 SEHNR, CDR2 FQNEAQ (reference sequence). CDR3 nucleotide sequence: TGTGCCAGCAGTTTGAGCATCCCGGGACAGGGCTACACCTTC. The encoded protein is CASSLSIPGQGYTF.

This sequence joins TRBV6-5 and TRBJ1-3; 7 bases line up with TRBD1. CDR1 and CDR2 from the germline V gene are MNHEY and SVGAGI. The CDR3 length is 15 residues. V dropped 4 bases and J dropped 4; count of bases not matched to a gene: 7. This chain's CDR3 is CASSSGEGAGNTIYF. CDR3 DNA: TGTGCCAGCAGTTCGGGTGAGGGGGCGGGAAACACCATATATTTT.

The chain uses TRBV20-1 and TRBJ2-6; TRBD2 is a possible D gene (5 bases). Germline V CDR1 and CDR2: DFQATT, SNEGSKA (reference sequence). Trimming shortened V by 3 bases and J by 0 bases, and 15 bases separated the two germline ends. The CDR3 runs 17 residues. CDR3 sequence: CSASPTDYASGANVLTF. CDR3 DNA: TGCAGTGCTAGTCCTACTGACTATGCCTCTGGGGCCAACGTCCTGACTTTC.

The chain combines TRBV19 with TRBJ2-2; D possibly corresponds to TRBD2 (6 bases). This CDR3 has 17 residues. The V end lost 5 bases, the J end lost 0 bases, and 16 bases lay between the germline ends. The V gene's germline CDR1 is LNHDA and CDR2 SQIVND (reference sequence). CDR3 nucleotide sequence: TGTGCCAGTAGTGGCCTCGGGGGTCTCGCGAACACCGGGGAGCTGTTTTTT. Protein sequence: CASSGLGGLANTGELFF.

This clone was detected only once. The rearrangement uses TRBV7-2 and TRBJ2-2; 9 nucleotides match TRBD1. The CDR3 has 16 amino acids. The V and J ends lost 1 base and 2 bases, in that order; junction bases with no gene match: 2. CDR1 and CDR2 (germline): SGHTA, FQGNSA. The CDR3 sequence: CASSLVTGGNTGELFF. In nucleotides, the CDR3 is TGTGCCAGCAGCTTAGTTACAGGGGGCAACACCGGGGAGCTGTTTTTT.

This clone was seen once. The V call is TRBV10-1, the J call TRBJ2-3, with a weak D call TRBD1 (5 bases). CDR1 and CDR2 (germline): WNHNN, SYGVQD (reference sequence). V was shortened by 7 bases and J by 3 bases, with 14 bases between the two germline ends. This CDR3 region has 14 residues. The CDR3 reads CASNAAGWTDTQYF. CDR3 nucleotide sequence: TGCGCCAGCAATGCGGCAGGGTGGACAGATACGCAGTATTTT.

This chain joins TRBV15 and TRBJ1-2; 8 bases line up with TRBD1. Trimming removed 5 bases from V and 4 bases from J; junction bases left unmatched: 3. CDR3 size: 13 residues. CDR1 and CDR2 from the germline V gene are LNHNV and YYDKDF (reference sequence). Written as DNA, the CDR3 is TGTGCCACCAGCGGGGACAGGACCTATGGCTACACCTTC. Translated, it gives CATSGDRTYGYTF.

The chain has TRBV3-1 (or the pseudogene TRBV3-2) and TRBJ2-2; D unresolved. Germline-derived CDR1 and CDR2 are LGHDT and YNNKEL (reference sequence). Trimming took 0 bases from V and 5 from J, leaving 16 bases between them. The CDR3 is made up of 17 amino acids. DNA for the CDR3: TGTGCCAGCAGCCAAGAATTGTCAAGCCCGGGTACCGGGGAGCTGTTTTTT. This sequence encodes CASSQELSSPGTGELFF.

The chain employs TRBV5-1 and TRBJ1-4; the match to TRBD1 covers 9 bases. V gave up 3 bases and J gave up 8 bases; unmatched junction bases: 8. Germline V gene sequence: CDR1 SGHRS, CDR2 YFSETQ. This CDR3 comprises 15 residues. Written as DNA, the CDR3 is TGCGCCAGCAGCTCAACAGGGGGCGCCGGGGAAAAACTGTTTTTT. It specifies CASSSTGGAGEKLFF.

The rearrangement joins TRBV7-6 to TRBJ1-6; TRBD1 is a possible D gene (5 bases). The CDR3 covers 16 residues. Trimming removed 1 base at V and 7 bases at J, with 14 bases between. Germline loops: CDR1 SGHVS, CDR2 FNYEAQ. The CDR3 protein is CASSLDRGGMNSPLHF. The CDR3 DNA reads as TGTGCCAGCAGCTTAGACCGCGGGGGTATGAATTCACCCCTCCACTTT.

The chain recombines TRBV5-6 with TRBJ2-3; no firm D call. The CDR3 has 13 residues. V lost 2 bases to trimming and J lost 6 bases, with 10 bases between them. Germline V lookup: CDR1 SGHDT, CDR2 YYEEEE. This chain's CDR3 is CASSFLVADTQYF. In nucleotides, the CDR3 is TGTGCCAGCAGCTTCCTCGTTGCGGATACGCAGTATTTT.

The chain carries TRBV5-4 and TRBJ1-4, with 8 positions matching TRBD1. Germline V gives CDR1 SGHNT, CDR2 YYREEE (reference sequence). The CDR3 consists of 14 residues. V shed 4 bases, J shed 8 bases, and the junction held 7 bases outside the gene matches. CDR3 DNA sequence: TGTGCCAGCAGCGGACAGGGTGGCAGCGAAAAACTGTTTTTT. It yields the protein CASSGQGGSEKLFF.

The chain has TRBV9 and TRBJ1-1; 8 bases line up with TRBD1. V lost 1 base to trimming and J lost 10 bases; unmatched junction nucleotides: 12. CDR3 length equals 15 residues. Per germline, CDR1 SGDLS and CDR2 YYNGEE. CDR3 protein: CASSVTGQGGSRAFF. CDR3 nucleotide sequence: TGTGCCAGCAGCGTAACCGGACAGGGAGGCTCTCGAGCTTTCTTT.

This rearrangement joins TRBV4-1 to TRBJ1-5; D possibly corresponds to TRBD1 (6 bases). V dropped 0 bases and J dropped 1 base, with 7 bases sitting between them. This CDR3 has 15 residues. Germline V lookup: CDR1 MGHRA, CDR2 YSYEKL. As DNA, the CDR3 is TGCGCCAGCAGCCAAGATGACAGGAGCAATCAGCCCCAGCATTTT. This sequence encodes CASSQDDRSNQPQHF.

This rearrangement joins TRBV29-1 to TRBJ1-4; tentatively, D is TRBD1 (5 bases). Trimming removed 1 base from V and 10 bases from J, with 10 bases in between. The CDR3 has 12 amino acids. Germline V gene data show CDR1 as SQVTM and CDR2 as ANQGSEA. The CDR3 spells CSVEVLGGKLFF. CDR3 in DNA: TGCAGCGTTGAAGTCCTCGGGGGAAAACTGTTTTTT.

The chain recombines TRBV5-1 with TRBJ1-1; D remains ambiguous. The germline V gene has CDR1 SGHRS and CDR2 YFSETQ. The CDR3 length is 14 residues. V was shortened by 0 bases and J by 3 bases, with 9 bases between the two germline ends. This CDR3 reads CASSLVRRDTEAFF. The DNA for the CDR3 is TGCGCCAGCAGCTTGGTTAGGAGGGACACTGAAGCTTTCTTT.

The CDR3 loop reads CASSPWEAARTEAFF. The CDR3 nucleotides are TGTGCCAGCAGCCCATGGGAGGCCGCTCGAACTGAAGCTTTCTTT. The chain links TRBV5-6 to TRBJ1-1; unclear D gene. V was cut by 4 bases and J by 5 bases, with 18 bases left in between. The germline gives CDR1 SGHDT, CDR2 YYEEEE. The CDR3 spans 15 residues.

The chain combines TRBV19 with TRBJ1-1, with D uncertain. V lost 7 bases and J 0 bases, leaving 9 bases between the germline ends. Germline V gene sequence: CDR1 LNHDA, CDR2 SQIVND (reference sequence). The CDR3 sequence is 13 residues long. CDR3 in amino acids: CASMREMNTEAFF. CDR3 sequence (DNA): TGTGCCAGTATGCGGGAAATGAACACTGAAGCTTTCTTT.

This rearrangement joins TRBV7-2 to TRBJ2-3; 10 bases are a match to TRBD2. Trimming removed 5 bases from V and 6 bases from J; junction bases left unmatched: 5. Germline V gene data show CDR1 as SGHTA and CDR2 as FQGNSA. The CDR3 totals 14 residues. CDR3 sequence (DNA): TGTGCCAGCAGCAACCCACTAGCGGGGGATACGCAGTATTTT. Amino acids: CASSNPLAGDTQYF.

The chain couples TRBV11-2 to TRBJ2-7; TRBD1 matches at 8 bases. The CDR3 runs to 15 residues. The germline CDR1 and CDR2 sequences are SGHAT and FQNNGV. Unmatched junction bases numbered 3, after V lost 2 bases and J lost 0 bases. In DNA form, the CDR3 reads TGTGCCAGCAGCTTATTGACAGGGGACTCCTACGAGCAGTACTTC. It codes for CASSLLTGDSYEQYF. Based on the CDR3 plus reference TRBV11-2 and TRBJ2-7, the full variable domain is EAGVAQSPRYKIIEKRQSVAFWCNPISGHATLYWYQQILGQGPKLLIQFQNNGVVDDSQLPKDRFSAERLKGVDSTLKIQPAKLEDSAVYLCASSLLTGDSYEQYFGPGTRLTVT.

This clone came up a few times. The chain's CDR3 is CASSSSAGKSTDTQYF. The CDR3 DNA is TGTGCCAGCAGCTCCAGCGCGGGGAAGAGCACAGATACGCAGTATTTT. The rearrangement joins TRBV7-2 to TRBJ2-3, with D possibly TRBD2 on 6 matching bases. With 4 bases removed from V and 0 bases from J, the gap between germline ends came to 14 bases. This CDR3 has 16 residues. CDR1 is SGHTA and CDR2 is FQGNSA in the germline V gene.

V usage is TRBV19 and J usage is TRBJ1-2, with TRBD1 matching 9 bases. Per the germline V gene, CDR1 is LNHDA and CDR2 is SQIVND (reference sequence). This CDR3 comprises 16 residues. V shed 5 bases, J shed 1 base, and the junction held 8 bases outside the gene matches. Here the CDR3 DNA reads TGTGCCAGTAGTCTCCCGGGACAGGGTCTTAACTATGGCTACACCTTC. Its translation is CASSLPGQGLNYGYTF.

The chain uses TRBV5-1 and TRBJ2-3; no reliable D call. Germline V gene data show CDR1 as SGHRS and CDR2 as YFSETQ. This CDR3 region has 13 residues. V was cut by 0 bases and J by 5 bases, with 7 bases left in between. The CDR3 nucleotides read TGCGCCAGCAGCTTGGTGTCGCGAGATACGCAGTATTTT. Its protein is CASSLVSRDTQYF.

The CDR3 DNA reads as TGCAGCGTTGAGGTTGCGGGTTCGAGGGGGAGTGGCTACACCTTC. This codes for CSVEVAGSRGSGYTF. This sequence joins TRBV29-1 and TRBJ1-2; perhaps TRBD1 as D (6 bases). The CDR3 spans 15 residues. With 3 bases removed from V and 7 bases from J, the gap between germline ends came to 21 bases. The germline CDR1 and CDR2 sequences are SQVTM and ANQGSEA. The whole variable domain, remainder taken from reference TRBV29-1 and TRBJ1-2, is SAVISQKPSRDICQRGTSLTIQCQVDSQVTMMFWYRQQPGQSLTLIATANQGSEATYESGFVIDKFPISRPNLTFSTLTVSNMSPEDSSIYLCSVEVAGSRGSGYTFGSGTRLTVV.

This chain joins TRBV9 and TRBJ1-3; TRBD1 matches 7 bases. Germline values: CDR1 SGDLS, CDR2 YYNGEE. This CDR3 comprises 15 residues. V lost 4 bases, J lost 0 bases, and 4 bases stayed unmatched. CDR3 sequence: CASSRDSVSGNTIYF. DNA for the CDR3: TGTGCCAGCAGCCGGGACAGTGTCTCTGGAAACACCATATATTTT. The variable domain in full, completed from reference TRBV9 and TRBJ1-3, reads DSGVTQTPKHLITATGQRVTLRCSPRSGDLSVYWYQQSLDQGLQFLIQYYNGEERAKGNILERFSAQQFPDLHSELNLSSLELGDSALYFCASSRDSVSGNTIYFGEGSWLTVV.

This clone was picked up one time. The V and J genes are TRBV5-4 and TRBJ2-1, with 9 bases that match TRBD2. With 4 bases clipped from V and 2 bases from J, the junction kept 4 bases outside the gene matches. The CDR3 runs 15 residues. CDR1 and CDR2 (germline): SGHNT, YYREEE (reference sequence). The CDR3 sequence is CASSGGGGAYNEQFF. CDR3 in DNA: TGTGCCAGCAGCGGAGGCGGGGGGGCCTACAATGAGCAGTTCTTC.

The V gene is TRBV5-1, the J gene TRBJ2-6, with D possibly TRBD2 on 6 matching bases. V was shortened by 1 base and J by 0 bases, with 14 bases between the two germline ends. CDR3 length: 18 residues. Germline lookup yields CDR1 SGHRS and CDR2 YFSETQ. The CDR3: CASSLYAGTSSGANVLTF. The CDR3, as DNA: TGCGCCAGCAGCTTGTATGCGGGGACGAGCTCTGGGGCCAACGTCCTGACTTTC.

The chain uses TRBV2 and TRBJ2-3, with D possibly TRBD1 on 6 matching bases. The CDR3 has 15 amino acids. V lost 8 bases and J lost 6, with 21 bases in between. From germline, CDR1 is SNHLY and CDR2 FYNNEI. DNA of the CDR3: TGTGCCAGCCGCCGATTCGTGGGGGCTGGGGATACGCAGTATTTT. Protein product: CASRRFVGAGDTQYF. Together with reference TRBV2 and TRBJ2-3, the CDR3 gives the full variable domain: EPEVTQTPSHQVTQMGQEVILRCVPISNHLYFYWYRQILGQKVEFLVSFYNNEISEKSEIFDDQFSVERPDGSNFTLKIRSTKLEDSAMYFCASRRFVGAGDTQYFGPGTRLTVL.

The CDR3 sequence is CASSSTWRQPQHF. In DNA, the CDR3 is TGTGCCAGCAGTTCGACCTGGAGGCAGCCCCAGCATTTT. The chain couples TRBV27 to TRBJ1-5, with unresolved D. The CDR3 spans 13 residues. The germline V and J ends were trimmed by 4 bases and 7 bases, with 11 bases remaining between them. CDR1 is MNHEY, CDR2 SMNVEV, per germline (reference sequence).

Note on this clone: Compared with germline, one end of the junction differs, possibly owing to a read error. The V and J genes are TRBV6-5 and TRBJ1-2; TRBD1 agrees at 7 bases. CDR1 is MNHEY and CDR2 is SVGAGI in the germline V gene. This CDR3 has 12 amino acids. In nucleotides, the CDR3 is TGTGCCAGCAGCCACGACCAGGGCAGGGGGATTTTC. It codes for CASSHDQGRGIF.

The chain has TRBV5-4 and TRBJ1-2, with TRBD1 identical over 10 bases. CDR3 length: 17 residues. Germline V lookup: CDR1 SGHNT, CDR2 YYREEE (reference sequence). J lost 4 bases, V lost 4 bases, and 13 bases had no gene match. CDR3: CASSGEWDRGQIYGYTF. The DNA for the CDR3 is TGTGCCAGCAGCGGCGAATGGGACAGGGGCCAGATCTATGGCTACACCTTC.